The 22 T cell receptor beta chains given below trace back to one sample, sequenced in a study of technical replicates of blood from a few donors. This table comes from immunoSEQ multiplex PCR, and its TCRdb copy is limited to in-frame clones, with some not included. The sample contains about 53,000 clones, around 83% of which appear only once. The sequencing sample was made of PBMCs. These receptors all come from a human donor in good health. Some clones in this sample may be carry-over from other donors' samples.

CDR3 protein: CASSQVGRGAEKLFF. CDR3 nucleotides: TGCGCCAGCAGCCAGGTTGGGCGGGGGGCTGAAAAACTGTTTTTT. The V and J genes are TRBV4-3 and TRBJ1-4; possible D gene TRBD1, 6 bases. The germline V and J ends were trimmed by 3 bases and 7 bases, with 15 bases remaining between them. CDR1 and CDR2 (germline): LGHNA, YSLEER. The CDR3 runs 15 residues.

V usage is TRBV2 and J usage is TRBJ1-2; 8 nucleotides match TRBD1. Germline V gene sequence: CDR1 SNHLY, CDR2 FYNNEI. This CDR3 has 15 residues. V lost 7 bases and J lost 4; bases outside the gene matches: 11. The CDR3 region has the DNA TGTGCCAGCACGCCACCGGGACAGGAGACCTATGGCTACACCTTC. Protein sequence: CASTPPGQETYGYTF.

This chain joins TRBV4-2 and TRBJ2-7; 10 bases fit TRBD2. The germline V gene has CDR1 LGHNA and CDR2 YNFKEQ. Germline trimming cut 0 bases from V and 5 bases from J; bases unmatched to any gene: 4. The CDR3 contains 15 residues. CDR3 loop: CASSQDPGTSDEQYF. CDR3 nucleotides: TGTGCCAGCAGCCAAGATCCCGGGACTAGCGACGAGCAGTACTTC.

The CDR3 DNA reads as TGTGCCAGTAGTGAAAATCACAGGGGGGGCACCTACGAGCAGTACTTC. Its translation: CASSENHRGGTYEQYF. The chain couples TRBV19 to TRBJ2-7; TRBD1 is a possible D gene (8 bases). The CDR3 is 16 amino acids. The V and J ends lost 5 bases and 2 bases respectively, with 19 bases between them. Germline values: CDR1 LNHDA, CDR2 SQIVND (reference sequence).

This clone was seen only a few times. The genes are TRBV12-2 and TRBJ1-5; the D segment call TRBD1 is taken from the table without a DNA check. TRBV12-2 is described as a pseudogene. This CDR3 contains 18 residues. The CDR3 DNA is TGTGCAAGTCGCGGAGGCCCCCCTTCAGGGGGTATCAATCAGCCCCAGCATTTT. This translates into CASRGGPPSGGINQPQHF.

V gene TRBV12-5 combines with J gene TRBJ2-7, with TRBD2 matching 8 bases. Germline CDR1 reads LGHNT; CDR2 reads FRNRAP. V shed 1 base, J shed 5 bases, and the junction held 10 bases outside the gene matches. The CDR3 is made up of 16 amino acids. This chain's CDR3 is CASGLAKSGRRDEQYF. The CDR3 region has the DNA TGTGCTAGTGGTTTGGCTAAGAGCGGGAGACGGGACGAGCAGTACTTC. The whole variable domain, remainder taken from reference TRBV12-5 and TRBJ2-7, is DARVTQTPRHKVTEMGQEVTMRCQPILGHNTVFWYRQTMMQGLELLAYFRNRAPLDDSGMPKDRFSAEMPDATLATLKIQPSEPRDSAVYFCASGLAKSGRRDEQYFGPGTRLTVT.

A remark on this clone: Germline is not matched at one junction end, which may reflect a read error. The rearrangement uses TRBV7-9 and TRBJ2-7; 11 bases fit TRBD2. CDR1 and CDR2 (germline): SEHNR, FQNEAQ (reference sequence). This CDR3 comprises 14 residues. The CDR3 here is CASIAGGPSSEQYF. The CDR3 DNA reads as TGTGCCAGCATAGCGGGAGGGCCGTCCTCCGAGCAGTACTTC.

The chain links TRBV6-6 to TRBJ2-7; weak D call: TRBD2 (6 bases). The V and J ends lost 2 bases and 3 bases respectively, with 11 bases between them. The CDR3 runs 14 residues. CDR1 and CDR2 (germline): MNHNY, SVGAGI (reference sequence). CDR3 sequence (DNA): TGTGCCAGCAGTTACGCGGGGTCCAGCTACGAGCAGTACTTC. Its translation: CASSYAGSSYEQYF.

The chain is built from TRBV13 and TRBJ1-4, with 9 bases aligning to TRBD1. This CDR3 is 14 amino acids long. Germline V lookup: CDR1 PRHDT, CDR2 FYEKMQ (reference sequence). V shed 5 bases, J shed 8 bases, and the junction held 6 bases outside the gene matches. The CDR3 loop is CASSPRQGGEKLFF. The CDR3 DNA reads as TGTGCCAGCAGCCCCCGACAGGGGGGCGAAAAACTGTTTTTT.

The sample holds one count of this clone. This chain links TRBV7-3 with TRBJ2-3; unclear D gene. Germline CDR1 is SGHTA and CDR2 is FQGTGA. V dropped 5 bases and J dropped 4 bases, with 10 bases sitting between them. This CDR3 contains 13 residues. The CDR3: CASSPLPADTQYF. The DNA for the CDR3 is TGTGCCAGCAGCCCCCTTCCCGCAGATACGCAGTATTTT.

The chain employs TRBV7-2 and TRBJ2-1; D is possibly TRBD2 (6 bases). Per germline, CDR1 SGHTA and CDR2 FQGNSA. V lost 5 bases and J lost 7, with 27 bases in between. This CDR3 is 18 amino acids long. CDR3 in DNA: TGTGCCAGCAGCCCGCGCGGGTCCTTCGAACCCGGAGGGAATGAGCAGTTCTTC. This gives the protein CASSPRGSFEPGGNEQFF.

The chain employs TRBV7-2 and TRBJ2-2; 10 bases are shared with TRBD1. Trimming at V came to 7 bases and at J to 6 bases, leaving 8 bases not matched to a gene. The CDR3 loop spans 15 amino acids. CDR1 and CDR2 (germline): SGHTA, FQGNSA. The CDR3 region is CASNPGQGISGELFF. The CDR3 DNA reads TGTGCCAGCAATCCGGGACAGGGGATCTCCGGGGAGCTGTTTTTT.

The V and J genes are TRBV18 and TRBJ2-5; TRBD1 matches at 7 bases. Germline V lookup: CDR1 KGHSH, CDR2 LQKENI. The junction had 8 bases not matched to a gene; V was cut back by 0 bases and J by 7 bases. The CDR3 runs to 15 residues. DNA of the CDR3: TGTGCCAGCTCACCACCGGGGACAGTAGCTAGGACCCAGTACTTC. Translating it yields CASSPPGTVARTQYF.

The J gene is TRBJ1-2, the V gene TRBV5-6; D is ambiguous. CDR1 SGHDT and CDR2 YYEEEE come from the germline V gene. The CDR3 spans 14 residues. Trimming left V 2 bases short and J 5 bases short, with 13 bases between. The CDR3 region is CASSFMSVPYGYTF. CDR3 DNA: TGTGCCAGCAGCTTTATGTCGGTCCCATATGGCTACACCTTC. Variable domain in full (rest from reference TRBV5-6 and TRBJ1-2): DAGVTQSPTHLIKTRGQQVTLRCSPKSGHDTVSWYQQALGQGPQFIFQYYEEEERQRGNFPDRFSGHQFPNYSSELNVNALLLGDSALYLCASSFMSVPYGYTFGSGTRLTVV.

Here the CDR3 DNA reads TGTGCCAGCAGCCGAAGGGGGACGGGGGCCAACGTCCTGACTTTC. Translation gives CASSRRGTGANVLTF. V and J are TRBV7-2 and TRBJ2-6, with a weak D call TRBD1 (6 bases). CDR1 is SGHTA and CDR2 is FQGNSA in the germline V gene. V gave up 5 bases and J gave up 4 bases, with 12 bases separating them. The CDR3 totals 15 residues.

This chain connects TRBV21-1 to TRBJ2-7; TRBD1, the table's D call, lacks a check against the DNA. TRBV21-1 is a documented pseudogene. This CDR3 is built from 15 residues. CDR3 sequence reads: CASSAKTGTGGRQYF. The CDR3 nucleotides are TGTGCCAGCAGCGCGAAGACAGGGACTGGCGGTCGGCAGTACTTC.

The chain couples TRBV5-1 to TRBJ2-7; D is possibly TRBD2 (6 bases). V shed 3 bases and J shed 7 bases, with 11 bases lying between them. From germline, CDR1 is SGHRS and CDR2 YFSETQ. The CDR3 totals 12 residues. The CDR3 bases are TGCGCCAGCAGCTCGGGGGAAAATGAGCAGTACTTC. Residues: CASSSGENEQYF.

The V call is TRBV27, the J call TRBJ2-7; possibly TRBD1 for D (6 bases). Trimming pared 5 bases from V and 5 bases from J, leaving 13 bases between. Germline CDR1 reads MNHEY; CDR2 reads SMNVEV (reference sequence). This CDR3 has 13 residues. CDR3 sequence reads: CASSPQGSHEQYF. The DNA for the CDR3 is TGTGCCAGCAGTCCCCAGGGGTCCCACGAGCAGTACTTC.

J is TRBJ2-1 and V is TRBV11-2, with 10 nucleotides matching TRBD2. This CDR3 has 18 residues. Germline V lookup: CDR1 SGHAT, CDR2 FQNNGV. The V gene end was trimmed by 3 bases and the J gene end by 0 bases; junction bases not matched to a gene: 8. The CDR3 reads CASSFSRLAGGSYNEQFF. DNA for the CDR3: TGTGCCAGCAGCTTTAGCCGCTTAGCGGGGGGCTCCTACAATGAGCAGTTCTTC. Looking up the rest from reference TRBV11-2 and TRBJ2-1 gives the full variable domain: EAGVAQSPRYKIIEKRQSVAFWCNPISGHATLYWYQQILGQGPKLLIQFQNNGVVDDSQLPKDRFSAERLKGVDSTLKIQPAKLEDSAVYLCASSFSRLAGGSYNEQFFGPGTRLTVL.

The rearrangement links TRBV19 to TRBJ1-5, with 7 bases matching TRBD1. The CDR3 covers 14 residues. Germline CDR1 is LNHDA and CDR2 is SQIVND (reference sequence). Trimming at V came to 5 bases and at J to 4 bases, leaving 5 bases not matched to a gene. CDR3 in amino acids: CASSATGRNQPQHF. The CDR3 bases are TGTGCCAGTAGTGCGACAGGGCGGAATCAGCCCCAGCATTTT. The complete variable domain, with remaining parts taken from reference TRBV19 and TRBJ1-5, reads DGGITQSPKYLFRKEGQNVTLSCEQNLNHDAMYWYRQDPGQGLRLIYYSQIVNDFQKGDIAEGYSVSREKKESFPLTVTSAQKNPTAFYLCASSATGRNQPQHFGDGTRLSIL.

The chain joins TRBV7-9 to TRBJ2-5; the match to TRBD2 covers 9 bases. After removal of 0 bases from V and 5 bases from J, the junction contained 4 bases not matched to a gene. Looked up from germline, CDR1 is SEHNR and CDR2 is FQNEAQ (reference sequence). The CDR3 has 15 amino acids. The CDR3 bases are TGTGCCAGCAGCTTAGCGCTAGCGGGGTGTGAGACCCAGTACTTC. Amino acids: CASSLALAGCETQYF.

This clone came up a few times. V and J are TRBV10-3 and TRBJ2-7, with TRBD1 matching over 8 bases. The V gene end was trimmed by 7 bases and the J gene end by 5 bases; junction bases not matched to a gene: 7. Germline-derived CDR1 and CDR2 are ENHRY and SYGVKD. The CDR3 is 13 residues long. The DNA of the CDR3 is TGTGCCATCAAGGGACAGGTATTCCACGAGCAGTACTTC. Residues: CAIKGQVFHEQYF.